Following are 27 T cell receptor beta chains from one sample sequenced in a study of shared clonotypes between healthy human individuals. Naivety among CD8 cells was defined by CD45RO negativity and positive CCR7 selection, thereby excluding terminally differentiated effector memory CD45RA+ cells. This table comes from immunoSEQ multiplex PCR, and its TCRdb copy is limited to in-frame clones, with some not included. The sample shows 2 million to 2.5 million clones, 85% to 95% of them seen only once. Sequencing was done on a sample of naive CD8+ T cells from PBMCs. Receptor source: a man younger than 30 in good health. Some clones in this sample may be carry-over from other donors' samples.

The chain links TRBV7-3 to TRBJ1-1; 7 bases fit TRBD1. The germline V gene has CDR1 SGHTA and CDR2 FQGTGA. Trimming took 1 base from V and 3 from J; bases not matched to a gene: 8. The CDR3 is 16 amino acids. The CDR3 DNA follows: TGTGCCAGCAGCTTAATCCGGGACAGAAGTTACACTGAAGCTTTCTTT. It is translated as CASSLIRDRSYTEAFF.

The V and J genes are TRBV12-5 and TRBJ2-5; 8 bases align to TRBD2. J lost 1 base, V lost 0 bases, and 7 bases had no gene match. Germline V lookup: CDR1 LGHNT, CDR2 FRNRAP. There are 17 residues in the CDR3. This CDR3 reads CASGLVLTGGSQETQYF. Written as DNA, the CDR3 is TGTGCTAGTGGTTTGGTACTTACGGGAGGGAGCCAAGAGACCCAGTACTTC. Full variable domain (missing parts from reference TRBV12-5 and TRBJ2-5): DARVTQTPRHKVTEMGQEVTMRCQPILGHNTVFWYRQTMMQGLELLAYFRNRAPLDDSGMPKDRFSAEMPDATLATLKIQPSEPRDSAVYFCASGLVLTGGSQETQYFGPGTRLLVL.

This rearrangement joins TRBV27 to TRBJ2-2; TRBD1 aligns across 7 bases. CDR1 and CDR2 from the germline V gene are MNHEY and SMNVEV (reference sequence). The CDR3 is 17 amino acids. V trimming: 6 bases; J trimming: 2 bases; junction bases outside the gene matches: 12. The DNA of the CDR3 is TGTGCCAGCAGCGACCTTCCGGGACAGATAAACACCGGGGAGCTGTTTTTT. This translates into CASSDLPGQINTGELFF.

V usage is TRBV11-3 and J usage is TRBJ1-5, with TRBD1 matching over 7 bases. The CDR3 consists of 16 residues. Germline V gives CDR1 SGHNT, CDR2 YENEEA. J lost 1 base, V lost 3 bases, and 6 bases had no gene match. DNA for the CDR3: TGTGCCAGCAGCTTTGGGACAGCGAAGAGCAATCAGCCCCAGCATTTT. Protein sequence: CASSFGTAKSNQPQHF.

The table lists this clone with a count of one. The V and J genes are TRBV9 and TRBJ2-3, with TRBD1 matching over 9 bases. Germline V gives CDR1 SGDLS, CDR2 YYNGEE. This CDR3 spans 15 amino acids. Losses at the gene ends were 2 bases for V and 4 bases for J; bases not matched to a gene: 5. CDR3 in DNA: TGTGCCAGCAGCGTTAGGGACAGGGCCGCAGATACGCAGTATTTT. Its translation is CASSVRDRAADTQYF.

The gene calls are TRBV28 and TRBJ2-7; no clear D gene. The CDR3 has 14 amino acids. Germline values: CDR1 MDHEN, CDR2 SYDVKM. V lost 4 bases and J lost 1, with 11 bases in between. CDR3 DNA sequence: TGTGCCAGCAGTTCGAGCAGCGAATCCTACGAGCAGTACTTC. Protein: CASSSSSESYEQYF.

V usage is TRBV6-5 and J usage is TRBJ2-1; D is uncertain. In germline, CDR1 is MNHEY, CDR2 SVGAGI. V lost 6 bases and J 9 bases, leaving 12 bases between the germline ends. This CDR3 comprises 12 residues. The CDR3 nucleotides are TGTGCCAGCAGCAACGGGTATGGTGAGCAGTTCTTC. Translating gives CASSNGYGEQFF.

Details on this clone: Additional DNA sequences in this sample encode the identical CDR3. The chain uses TRBV19 and TRBJ2-5; 12 positions match TRBD1. The ends lost 4 bases at V and 4 bases at J; junction bases unmatched: 4. In germline, CDR1 is LNHDA, CDR2 SQIVND (reference sequence). The CDR3 loop spans 15 amino acids. The DNA for the CDR3 is TGTGCCAGTAGTAGGGACAGGGGGCTCGGAGAGACCCAGTACTTC. It specifies CASSRDRGLGETQYF.

This clone was counted a single time. The V call is TRBV9, the J call TRBJ2-1; 10 bases map to TRBD2. CDR3 length: 18 residues. The V gene end was trimmed by 3 bases and the J gene end by 3 bases; junction bases not matched to a gene: 12. Per germline, CDR1 SGDLS and CDR2 YYNGEE. The DNA for the CDR3 is TGTGCCAGCAGCGACGCTTTTTCAGCGGGAGGGGTCTACAATGAGCAGTTCTTC. Its translation is CASSDAFSAGGVYNEQFF.

The chain carries TRBV9 and TRBJ1-3; 7 nucleotides agree with TRBD1. Trimming removed 4 bases from V and 10 bases from J; junction bases left unmatched: 5. The CDR3 runs 12 residues. The germline CDR1 and CDR2 sequences are SGDLS and YYNGEE. As DNA, the CDR3 is TGTGCCAGCAGCCCCACGACAGGGACCATATATTTT. It is translated as CASSPTTGTIYF.

This clone showed up just a few times. The chain carries TRBV6-1 and TRBJ1-1; D unresolved. This CDR3 spans 14 amino acids. The germline CDR1 and CDR2 sequences are MNHNS and SASEGT. Deletions cut 1 base from V and 2 bases from J, with 8 bases between. The CDR3 nucleotides are TGTGCCAGCAGTGAAGGTCAGTCAAACACTGAAGCTTTCTTT. Amino acids: CASSEGQSNTEAFF.

V and J are TRBV6-5 and TRBJ2-7; 7 nucleotides align to TRBD2. The germline V gene encodes CDR1 MNHEY and CDR2 SVGAGI. The CDR3 has 15 amino acids. Germline trimming cut 1 base from V and 3 bases from J; bases unmatched to any gene: 6. CDR3 nucleotide sequence: TGTGCCAGCAGTTACTGGGGGGGAGTTGGCTACGAGCAGTACTTC. Amino acids: CASSYWGGVGYEQYF.

The CDR3 loop reads CASSQDPGVAGELFF. In nucleotides, the CDR3 is TGTGCCAGCAGCCAAGATCCAGGGGTGGCCGGGGAGCTGTTTTTT. The rearrangement uses TRBV4-2 and TRBJ2-2, with D possibly TRBD1 on 6 matching bases. Trimming took 0 bases from V and 6 from J, leaving 11 bases between them. CDR1 LGHNA and CDR2 YNFKEQ come from the germline V gene. There are 15 residues in the CDR3.

V and J are TRBV4-1 and TRBJ1-1; 7 nucleotides match TRBD1. Unmatched junction bases numbered 7, after V lost 5 bases and J lost 4 bases. This CDR3 contains 14 residues. Germline V gene data show CDR1 as MGHRA and CDR2 as YSYEKL. CDR3 nucleotide sequence: TGCGCCAGCAGCTGGACAGGTCGGGGCACTGAAGCTTTCTTT. It yields the protein CASSWTGRGTEAFF.

This clone was detected once. The chain couples TRBV7-8 to TRBJ2-7, with D unresolved. The CDR3 sequence is 14 residues long. CDR1 and CDR2 from the germline V gene are SGHVS and FQNEAQ. Trimming pared 5 bases from V and 5 bases from J, leaving 16 bases between. The CDR3 reads CASSLEVGFNEQYF. For the CDR3, the DNA is TGTGCCAGCAGCCTGGAAGTTGGATTCAACGAGCAGTACTTC.

The J gene is TRBJ2-5, the V gene TRBV19; the match to TRBD1 covers 7 bases. V lost 9 bases and J lost 5; bases outside the gene matches: 12. This CDR3 is built from 14 residues. Germline assignment: CDR1 LNHDA and CDR2 SQIVND (reference sequence). CDR3 bases: TGTGCCAGCACCCCCCGACAGGGATCGGAGACCCAGTACTTC. Translated, it gives CASTPRQGSETQYF.

The chain recombines TRBV27 with TRBJ1-4; the match to TRBD1 covers 8 bases. CDR3 length: 14 residues. Germline assignment: CDR1 MNHEY and CDR2 SMNVEV (reference sequence). Germline trimming cut 5 bases from V and 7 bases from J; bases unmatched to any gene: 6. CDR3 protein: CASSIRDRGEKLFF. The CDR3 coding sequence is TGTGCCAGCAGTATAAGAGACAGGGGTGAAAAACTGTTTTTT.

For the CDR3, the DNA is TGTGCCAGCAGCGCGTGGGACAGGGTTAATGAGCAGTTCTTC. Translating gives CASSAWDRVNEQFF. The chain combines TRBV7-9 with TRBJ2-1; 9 nucleotides align to TRBD1. This CDR3 spans 14 amino acids. The germline gives CDR1 SEHNR, CDR2 FQNEAQ (reference sequence). The J segment lost 7 bases and the V segment lost 5 bases, leaving 6 bases of the junction unmatched.

The chain couples TRBV6-4 to TRBJ2-7, with 7 bases identical to TRBD2. J was trimmed by 4 bases and V by 5 bases; bases with no gene match: 8. The CDR3 covers 14 residues. CDR1 is MRHNA, CDR2 SNTAGT, per germline. CDR3 sequence reads: CASSPLAGAYEQYF. For the CDR3, the DNA is TGTGCCAGCAGTCCCCTGGCGGGAGCTTACGAGCAGTACTTC.

V is TRBV2 and J is TRBJ2-1, with 10 bases aligning to TRBD2. Trimming cost V 3 bases and J 6 bases; bases outside gene matches: 11. This CDR3 region has 17 residues. Germline V CDR1 and CDR2: SNHLY, FYNNEI. Here the CDR3 reads CASSDWLAGEYGNEQFF. CDR3 sequence (DNA): TGTGCCAGCAGTGACTGGCTAGCGGGAGAGTATGGCAATGAGCAGTTCTTC.

V and J are TRBV10-3 and TRBJ1-3, with D uncertain. Trimming cost V 8 bases and J 8 bases, with 16 bases left between them. Germline V gene sequence: CDR1 ENHRY, CDR2 SYGVKD. This CDR3 region has 13 residues. Here the CDR3 DNA reads TGTGCCATCGGGGTGGCAGGCCCAGACACCATATATTTT. This translates into CAIGVAGPDTIYF.

The rearrangement uses TRBV5-6 and TRBJ2-7; 7 bases match TRBD1. The CDR3 covers 13 residues. V shed 0 bases, J shed 5 bases, and the junction held 2 bases outside the gene matches. Germline loops: CDR1 SGHDT, CDR2 YYEEEE. CDR3 loop: CASSLVGQDEQYF. CDR3 DNA: TGTGCCAGCAGCTTGGTTGGACAGGACGAGCAGTACTTC.

The chain recombines TRBV5-4 with TRBJ2-3; maybe TRBD1 (5 bases). Per germline, CDR1 SGHNT and CDR2 YYREEE (reference sequence). Trimming stripped 2 bases from V and 5 bases from J, with 15 bases between. This CDR3 contains 15 residues. CDR3 coding DNA: TGTGCCAGCAGCTTCTCAGGGAATCAAGGAGATACGCAGTATTTT. This codes for CASSFSGNQGDTQYF.

For this clone: The sample contains more than one DNA sequence encoding this CDR3. This chain links TRBV19 with TRBJ1-5; D not certain. This CDR3 spans 15 amino acids. The V end lost 1 base, the J end lost 0 bases, and 7 bases lay between the germline ends. CDR1 is LNHDA, CDR2 SQIVND, per germline (reference sequence). The CDR3 DNA follows: TGTGCCAGTAGTATAGGGCAGTATAGCAATCAGCCCCAGCATTTT. Translation gives CASSIGQYSNQPQHF.

The chain carries TRBV5-1 and TRBJ2-7, with TRBD1 identical over 8 bases. Germline CDR1 is SGHRS and CDR2 is YFSETQ. This CDR3 spans 14 amino acids. The V gene end was trimmed by 2 bases and the J gene end by 5 bases; junction bases not matched to a gene: 6. CDR3 DNA: TGCGCCAGCAGCTTTCCGGGACAGGCGGACGAGCAGTACTTC. Encoded protein: CASSFPGQADEQYF. The complete variable domain, with remaining parts taken from reference TRBV5-1 and TRBJ2-7, reads KAGVTQTPRYLIKTRGQQVTLSCSPISGHRSVSWYQQTPGQGLQFLFEYFSETQRNKGNFPGRFSGRQFSNSRSEMNVSTLELGDSALYLCASSFPGQADEQYFGPGTRLTVT.

V is TRBV13 and J is TRBJ1-4; 9 nucleotides line up with TRBD1. Losses at the gene ends were 4 bases for V and 6 bases for J; bases not matched to a gene: 6. This CDR3 contains 15 residues. CDR1 and CDR2 from the germline V gene are PRHDT and FYEKMQ (reference sequence). CDR3 in DNA: TGTGCCAGCAGCTCGGACAGGGGCGAATATGAAAAACTGTTTTTT. It translates to CASSSDRGEYEKLFF.

This clone was recorded a few times. Other DNA sequences in this sample translate to the same CDR3. The V gene is TRBV5-4, the J gene TRBJ1-1; no clear D. Germline V CDR1 and CDR2: SGHNT, YYREEE (reference sequence). The CDR3 extends over 11 amino acids. Trimming left V 4 bases short and J 4 bases short, with 5 bases between. For the CDR3, the DNA is TGTGCCAGCAGCCTGGGCACTGAAGCTTTCTTT. The encoded protein is CASSLGTEAFF.